The 17 T cell receptor beta chains reported below all come from one sample, sequenced in a study of blood T cell repertoires in COVID-19. Repertoires were generated with immunoSEQ multiplex PCR, while TCRdb's copy carries only in-frame clones and drops some. The sample lists 200,000 to 250,000 clones; 85% to 90% were seen once. Material: peripheral blood. The origin of the receptors is a man of 80 years or more with acute or convalescent COVID-19.

A note on this clone: A much larger clone differs by one base, so this may be a read error. The chain joins TRBV6-5 to TRBJ1-5; the D gene is possibly TRBD1 (5 bases). CDR1 and CDR2 from the germline V gene are MNHEY and SVGAGI. V was cut by 8 bases and J by 0 bases, with 8 bases left in between. The CDR3 has 13 residues. CDR3 in DNA: TGTGCCAGCTCCAGGGATAGCAATCAGCCCCAGCATTTT. It yields the protein CASSRDSNQPQHF.

The gene calls are TRBV2 and TRBJ2-7; 11 nucleotides match TRBD2. CDR3 size: 16 residues. CDR1 is SNHLY and CDR2 is FYNNEI in the germline V gene. V lost 6 bases to trimming and J lost 7 bases; unmatched junction nucleotides: 14. CDR3 sequence: CASRGGLAVTTGEQYF. The CDR3 region has the DNA TGTGCCAGCAGGGGGGGACTAGCGGTTACCACGGGAGAGCAGTACTTC.

The V and J genes are TRBV5-1 and TRBJ2-5, with D possibly being TRBD2 (5 bases). The CDR3 runs 12 residues. Germline CDR1 and CDR2: SGHRS and YFSETQ. V lost 2 bases, J lost 4 bases, and 6 bases lay in between. In DNA form, the CDR3 reads TGCGCCAGCAGCTTAGAGGGAGAGACCCAGTACTTC. Encoded protein: CASSLEGETQYF.

The J gene is TRBJ2-4, the V gene TRBV11-2, with 7 positions matching TRBD2. With 1 base clipped from V and 0 bases from J, the junction kept 6 bases outside the gene matches. The CDR3 spans 17 residues. Germline V lookup: CDR1 SGHAT, CDR2 FQNNGV. DNA of the CDR3: TGTGCCAGCAGCTTAGGGGCTAGCGGAACAGCCAAAAACATTCAGTACTTC. Amino acids: CASSLGASGTAKNIQYF. The full variable domain, its missing parts supplied by reference TRBV11-2 and TRBJ2-4, is EAGVAQSPRYKIIEKRQSVAFWCNPISGHATLYWYQQILGQGPKLLIQFQNNGVVDDSQLPKDRFSAERLKGVDSTLKIQPAKLEDSAVYLCASSLGASGTAKNIQYFGAGTRLSVL.

The chain combines TRBV2 with TRBJ1-2; D call uncertain. CDR1 is SNHLY, CDR2 FYNNEI, per germline. The ends were cut back, 6 bases at V and 0 bases at J, with 11 bases in the middle. The CDR3 runs 14 residues. In DNA, the CDR3 is TGTGCCAGCAGGGTAATACTGACTAACTATGGCTACACCTTC. Its translation is CASRVILTNYGYTF.

The rearrangement uses TRBV2 and TRBJ2-7; TRBD1 aligns across 8 bases. This CDR3 region has 14 residues. CDR1 SNHLY and CDR2 FYNNEI come from the germline V gene. V lost 7 bases to trimming and J lost 4 bases; unmatched junction nucleotides: 9. CDR3 bases: TGTGCCAGCACCCAGGACAGGGAAATATACGAGCAGTACTTC. Translating gives CASTQDREIYEQYF.

The CDR3 DNA reads TGTGCCAGCAGCTTGAGTGGCAGAGGAGAAAAACTGTTTTTT. Its protein is CASSLSGRGEKLFF. The chain recombines TRBV5-5 with TRBJ1-4; D call uncertain. This CDR3 contains 14 residues. CDR1 and CDR2 (germline): SGHKS, YYEKEE (reference sequence). Trimming took off 1 base at V and 8 bases at J, with 12 bases between the two ends.

The chain recombines TRBV23-1 with TRBJ1-6; the match to TRBD1 covers 7 bases. TRBV23-1 is an ORF; its function is uncertain. The CDR3 is made up of 19 amino acids. The V gene end was trimmed by 4 bases and the J gene end by 1 base; junction bases not matched to a gene: 13. This chain's CDR3 is CASSRSGFQGESYNSPLHF. The CDR3 region has the DNA TGCGCCAGCAGTCGATCGGGGTTCCAGGGGGAGTCCTATAATTCACCCCTCCACTTT.

The chain uses TRBV19 and TRBJ2-1; 7 positions match TRBD1. J was trimmed by 4 bases and V by 5 bases; bases with no gene match: 2. Germline loops: CDR1 LNHDA, CDR2 SQIVND (reference sequence). This CDR3 region has 13 residues. CDR3 sequence (DNA): TGTGCCAGTAGTGACAGGGTTTACAATGAGCAGTTCTTC. Residues: CASSDRVYNEQFF.

In this sample, this clone turned up once. The chain has TRBV3-1 (or the pseudogene TRBV3-2) and TRBJ2-2; possible D gene TRBD1, 5 bases. This CDR3 contains 16 residues. V was clipped by 0 bases and J by 5 bases, with 13 bases between them. The germline V gene has CDR1 LGHDT and CDR2 YNNKEL (reference sequence). The chain's CDR3 is CASSQEKGRGTGELFF. The CDR3, as DNA: TGTGCCAGCAGCCAAGAAAAGGGTAGGGGAACCGGGGAGCTGTTTTTT.

CDR3 region: CASSGRRDYQETQYF. CDR3 DNA: TGTGCCAGCTCGGGAAGAAGGGACTACCAAGAGACCCAGTACTTC. The gene calls are TRBV7-8 and TRBJ2-5; perhaps TRBD2 as D (6 bases). CDR1 and CDR2 from the germline V gene are SGHVS and FQNEAQ. This CDR3 is 15 amino acids long. Trimming cost V 8 bases and J 0 bases, with 16 bases left between them.

V is TRBV29-1 and J is TRBJ2-2, with D tentatively TRBD1 (5 bases). The V gene's germline CDR1 is SQVTM and CDR2 ANQGSEA. The CDR3 loop spans 14 amino acids. Trimming shortened V by 3 bases and J by 5 bases, and 13 bases separated the two germline ends. The CDR3 region has the DNA TGCAGCGTTGACGGGCCAGGGCGGACCGGGGAGCTGTTTTTT. It encodes CSVDGPGRTGELFF.

This clone was counted between two and nine times. This rearrangement joins TRBV12-3 or TRBV12-4 to TRBJ1-5; D uncertain. The CDR3 spans 13 residues. The ends were cut back, 6 bases at V and 4 bases at J, with 10 bases in the middle. CDR3 amino acids: CASSNMENQPQHF. CDR3 nucleotides: TGTGCCAGCAGCAACATGGAGAATCAGCCCCAGCATTTT.

The gene calls are TRBV6-1 and TRBJ2-7; 7 nucleotides align to TRBD2. In germline, CDR1 is MNHNS, CDR2 SASEGT. There are 16 residues in the CDR3. The V segment lost 4 bases and the J segment 2 bases; nucleotides outside the gene matches: 11. CDR3 loop: CASSGPAGREPYEQYF. CDR3 nucleotide sequence: TGTGCCAGCAGTGGTCCCGCGGGGAGGGAGCCCTACGAGCAGTACTTC.

The rearrangement uses TRBV19 and TRBJ1-5; D might be TRBD1 (5 bases). Germline CDR1 and CDR2: LNHDA and SQIVND (reference sequence). The CDR3 loop spans 14 amino acids. The V gene lost 4 bases and the J gene lost 5 bases, with 12 bases spanning the gap. CDR3 DNA: TGTGCCAGTAGTAATCGACAGATGGATCAGCCCCAGCATTTT. This encodes CASSNRQMDQPQHF.

The chain has TRBV21-1 and TRBJ1-1; the D call TRBD1 from the table was never checked on the DNA. TRBV21-1 is given as a pseudogene. This CDR3 contains 18 residues. The CDR3 is CASSNPQGFAEMNTEAFF. The DNA for the CDR3 is TGTGCCAGCAGCAATCCCCAGGGGTTCGCGGAGATGAACACTGAAGCTTTCTTT.

The rearrangement links TRBV7-2 to TRBJ2-5, with D tentatively TRBD1 (6 bases). Germline assignment: CDR1 SGHTA and CDR2 FQGNSA. The length of the CDR3 is 15 residues. The V and J ends lost 5 bases and 0 bases respectively, with 13 bases between them. The CDR3 coding sequence is TGTGCCAGCAGCCCCTCCCGGGACAACCAAGAGACCCAGTACTTC. Its translation: CASSPSRDNQETQYF.